This is a list of T cell receptor beta chains from one sample in a study of CD8+CD57+ T cells in acquired aplastic anemia. TCRdb called the reads again in MiXCR, with one record for every CDR3 protein. This table has roughly 250,000 distinct CDR3 sequences, around 82% appearing once. Sequencing used sorted CD4+, CD8+, or CD8+CD57+ T cells (not recorded which) from PBMCs. All receptors derive from a human donor with aplastic anemia. Each CDR3 is given with its conserved first and last residue. A D gene is named only where the DNA matches it firmly. Clone size is stated in some rows and not others, as once, few, many or a class when expanded.

CDR3 protein: CASRKPGVVGNSPLHF
CDR3 DNA: TGTGCCAGCAGGAAACCAGGGGTGGTGGGTAATTCACCCCTCCACTTT
V gene: TRBV7-2
clone size: .
D gene: .
J gene: TRBJ1-6

CDR3 protein: CASSFAEPSFKQDF
CDR3 DNA: TGTGCCAGCAGTTTTGCAGAACCTTCCTTCAAGCAAGATTTC
V gene: TRBV2
clone size: .
D gene: .
J gene: TRBJ2-7

CDR3 protein: CASSNQRETQYLGF
CDR3 DNA: TGTGCCAGCAGCAACCAGAGAGAGACCCAGTACCTCGGCTTC
V gene: TRBV7-2
clone size: .
D gene: .
J gene: TRBJ2-7

CDR3 protein: CASSLALAAKETQYF
CDR3 DNA: TGTGCCAGCAGCTTAGCCCTCGCGGCAAAAGAGACCCAGTACTTC
V gene: TRBV11-3
clone size: .
D gene: .
J gene: TRBJ2-5

CDR3 protein: CATSTASQQETEYF
CDR3 DNA: TGTGCCACCAGCACCGCTAGTCAGCAAGAGACCGAGTACTTC
V gene: TRBV7-3
clone size: .
D gene: .
J gene: TRBJ2-5

CDR3 protein: CASILIQGAQDYGYTF
CDR3 DNA: TGTGCCAGCATCCTAATCCAGGGGGCGCAGGACTATGGCTACACCTTC
V gene: TRBV2
clone size: .
D gene: TRBD1
J gene: TRBJ1-2

CDR3 protein: CASSQSGLHEQFF
CDR3 DNA: TGCGCCAGCAGCCAATCAGGACTCCATGAGCAGTTCTTC
V gene: TRBV7-9
clone size: .
D gene: .
J gene: TRBJ2-1

CDR3 protein: CASSERERQKGNKFF
CDR3 DNA: TGTGCCAGCAGCGAACGGGAGCGACAGAAAGGAAACAAGTTCTTC
V gene: TRBV9
clone size: .
D gene: .
J gene: TRBJ2-1

CDR3 protein: CASTRQLAGGYTF
CDR3 DNA: TGTGCCAGCACAAGACAGCTTGCAGGTGGCTACACCTTC
V gene: TRBV7-3
clone size: .
D gene: .
J gene: TRBJ1-2

CDR3 protein: CASSSIAGSEAFF
CDR3 DNA: TGTGCCAGCAGCTCGATTGCAGGGAGTGAAGCTTTCTTT
V gene: TRBV5-8
clone size: .
D gene: .
J gene: TRBJ1-1

CDR3 protein: CASSPSGGTLYTQYF
CDR3 DNA: TGTGCCAGCAGCCCAAGCGGGGGGACGTTATATACGCAGTATTTT
V gene: TRBV7-2
clone size: once
D gene: TRBD2
J gene: TRBJ2-3

CDR3 protein: CAISDTVAEAFF
CDR3 DNA: TGTGCCATCAGTGACACAGTCGCTGAAGCTTTCTTT
V gene: TRBV10-3
clone size: .
D gene: .
J gene: TRBJ1-1

CDR3 protein: CASTRRANAVEHYF
CDR3 DNA: TGTGCCAGCACAAGACGGGCCAACGCCGTTGAACACTATTTT
V gene: TRBV7-3
clone size: .
D gene: .
J gene: TRBJ2-3

CDR3 protein: CASSNRTYSSYNSPLHF
CDR3 DNA: TGTGCCAGCAGTAACCGGACATATTCCTCCTATAATTCACCCCTCCACTTT
V gene: TRBV6-1
clone size: few
D gene: .
J gene: TRBJ1-6

CDR3 protein: CASSQGGGKGEDEQFF
CDR3 DNA: TGTGCCAGCAGCCAGGGAGGTGGAAAGGGCGAGGATGAGCAGTTCTTC
V gene: TRBV9
clone size: .
D gene: .
J gene: TRBJ2-1

CDR3 protein: CASSLDLTDNPPLHF
CDR3 DNA: TGTGCCAGCAGCTTAGATCTGACAGATAATCCACCCCTCCACTTT
V gene: TRBV11-3
clone size: .
D gene: .
J gene: TRBJ1-6

CDR3 protein: CASSSGVTGGQYTEAFF
CDR3 DNA: TGTGCCAGCAGCTCCGGGGTTACGGGTGGACAATACACCGAAGCTTTCTTT
V gene: TRBV7-8
clone size: .
D gene: .
J gene: TRBJ1-1

CDR3 protein: CASNRDSTYEQYF
CDR3 DNA: TGTGCCAGCAATCGGGACAGCACGTACGAGCAGTACTTC
V gene: TRBV2
clone size: .
D gene: TRBD1
J gene: TRBJ2-7

CDR3 protein: CASSLELTGGTEAFF
CDR3 DNA: TGTGCCAGCAGCTTAGAGCTGACAGGGGGGACGGAAGCTTTCTTT
V gene: TRBV7-9
clone size: few
D gene: TRBD1
J gene: TRBJ1-1

CDR3 protein: CATSRDIEQETQYF
CDR3 DNA: TGTGCCACCAGCAGAGACATCGAACAAGAGACCCAGTACTTC
V gene: TRBV11-3
clone size: .
D gene: .
J gene: TRBJ2-5

CDR3 protein: CVSSSALAGNTEAFF
CDR3 DNA: TGTGTCAGCAGCTCCGCTCTGGCAGGGAACACTGAAGCTTTCTTT
V gene: TRBV5-5
clone size: .
D gene: .
J gene: TRBJ1-1

CDR3 protein: CASSLSGGGHKEYF
CDR3 DNA: TGTGCCAGCAGCTTATCAGGCGGAGGGCATAAGGAATATTTT
V gene: TRBV7-3
clone size: once
D gene: .
J gene: TRBJ2-3

CDR3 protein: CASSLTGGAADTQYF
CDR3 DNA: TGTGCCAGCAGCTTGACAGGGGGCGCCGCAGATACGCAGTATTTT
V gene: TRBV7-2
clone size: few
D gene: TRBD1
J gene: TRBJ2-3

CDR3 protein: CAISSGLGEDSYNSPLHF
CDR3 DNA: TGTGCCATCAGTTCGGGACTCGGGGAAGACTCCTATAATTCACCCCTCCACTTT
V gene: TRBV10-3
clone size: .
D gene: .
J gene: TRBJ1-6

CDR3 protein: CASSLEQRGYGYTF
CDR3 DNA: TGTGCCAGCAGCTTAGAGCAGAGGGGATATGGCTACACCTTC
V gene: TRBV11-1
clone size: .
D gene: .
J gene: TRBJ1-2

CDR3 protein: CASSSPGTVSSGANVLTF
CDR3 DNA: TGTGCCAGCAGTAGTCCCGGGACAGTTAGCTCTGGGGCCAACGTCCTGACTTTC
V gene: TRBV2
clone size: .
D gene: TRBD1
J gene: TRBJ2-6

CDR3 protein: CASSVGSGTEYFDF
CDR3 DNA: .
V gene: TRBV9
clone size: .
D gene: .
J gene: TRBJ2-5

CDR3 protein: CASSQATCWPLHF
CDR3 DNA: TGTGCCAGCAGCCAGGCTACTTGTTGGCCGCTCCACTTT
V gene: TRBV7-9
clone size: .
D gene: .
J gene: TRBJ1-6

CDR3 protein: CASSLPGTCGAPQYF
CDR3 DNA: TGTGCCAGCAGCTTACCGGGAACCTGCGGAGCGCCCCAGTACTTC
V gene: TRBV7-8
clone size: .
D gene: .
J gene: TRBJ2-5

CDR3 protein: CASSVGTDTQDF
CDR3 DNA: TGTGCCAGTAGCGTAGGCACAGATACGCAGGATTTT
V gene: TRBV7-9
clone size: .
D gene: .
J gene: TRBJ2-3

CDR3 protein: CASSVGDRPGANTEAFF
CDR3 DNA: TGTGCCAGCAGCGTAGGGGACCGACCCGGAGCAAACACTGAAGCTTTCTTT
V gene: TRBV7-8
clone size: .
D gene: .
J gene: TRBJ1-1

CDR3 protein: CATSMDSGQGTHYF
CDR3 DNA: TGTGCCACCAGCATGGACAGCGGGCAAGGCACCCATTACTTC
V gene: TRBV9
clone size: .
D gene: .
J gene: TRBJ2-5

CDR3 protein: CASSLADGADKQYYTF
CDR3 DNA: TGTGCCAGCAGCTTAGCGGACGGTGCCGATAAGCAGTATTACACCTTC
V gene: TRBV7-8
clone size: once
D gene: .
J gene: TRBJ1-2

CDR3 protein: CSAFRAGALYTQYF
CDR3 DNA: TGCAGTGCTTTTAGAGCGGGGGCCCTTTATACGCAGTATTTT
V gene: TRBV20-1
clone size: .
D gene: TRBD2
J gene: TRBJ2-3

CDR3 protein: CASSSMGRGGTEYLLF
CDR3 DNA: TGTGCCAGCAGCTCAATGGGAAGGGGCGGCACGGAATATCTGCTTTTT
V gene: TRBV7-2
clone size: once
D gene: .
J gene: TRBJ1-4

CDR3 protein: CASSIAAGNYGYTF
CDR3 DNA: TGTGCCAGCAGTATCGCTGCGGGTAACTATGGCTACACCTTC
V gene: TRBV6-1
clone size: few
D gene: .
J gene: TRBJ1-2

CDR3 protein: CASSDGGGPATQYF
CDR3 DNA: TGTGCCAGCAGCGACGGGGGAGGTCCCGCTACGCAGTATTTT
V gene: TRBV2
clone size: .
D gene: .
J gene: TRBJ2-3

CDR3 protein: CASSLDGGGGGEAQFF
CDR3 DNA: TGTGCCAGCAGCTTAGACGGAGGGGGCGGCGGTGAAGCTCAGTTCTTC
V gene: TRBV7-8
clone size: .
D gene: .
J gene: TRBJ2-1

CDR3 protein: CASTYGPGYSNQHF
CDR3 DNA: TGTGCCAGCACGTACGGACCGGGATATAGCAATCAGCACTTC
V gene: TRBV2
clone size: .
D gene: .
J gene: TRBJ2-7

CDR3 protein: CASSWVPSGELFF
CDR3 DNA: TGTGCCAGCAGTTGGGTCCCCTCAGGGGAGCTGTTTTTT
V gene: TRBV7-9
clone size: .
D gene: .
J gene: TRBJ2-2

CDR3 protein: CASSSARGPATLYF
CDR3 DNA: TGTGCCAGCAGCTCTGCCAGAGGGCCCGCAACCCTGTATTTT
V gene: TRBV7-6
clone size: .
D gene: .
J gene: TRBJ2-3

CDR3 protein: CASSLTSGPYNEYF
CDR3 DNA: TGTGCCAGTAGCCTAACTAGCGGTCCTTACAATGAGTATTTC
V gene: TRBV19
clone size: .
D gene: TRBD2
J gene: TRBJ2-3

CDR3 protein: CASRYTGADTQYF
CDR3 DNA: TGTGCCAGCAGGTACACAGGGGCAGATACGCAGTATTTT
V gene: TRBV5-4
clone size: .
D gene: TRBD1
J gene: TRBJ2-3

CDR3 protein: CATSDSRQADTQYF
CDR3 DNA: TGTGCCACCAGTGACTCTCGTCAGGCAGATACGCAGTATTTT
V gene: TRBV24-1
clone size: few
D gene: .
J gene: TRBJ2-3

CDR3 protein: CASGGARNMQYYAFF
CDR3 DNA: TGTGCCAGCGGAGGAGCTCGAAACATGCAGTACTACGCTTTCTTT
V gene: TRBV9
clone size: .
D gene: .
J gene: TRBJ1-1